This T cell receptor beta chain came from a study of CD8 T cells in Susac syndrome. The CDR3 is made up of 17 amino acids. Unmatched junction bases numbered 14, after V lost 2 bases and J lost 7 bases. Germline V gene lookup returns CDR1 MGHRA and CDR2 YSYEKL. With random hexamers, reverse transcription was performed on about 0.5 to 1 ug of RNA. The method of amplification for TCR beta CDR3 was immunoSEQ multiplex PCR, covering 54 Vbeta and 13 Jbeta. TCRdb reprocessed the immunoSEQ multiplex PCR reads with MiXCR, giving one entry per CDR3 protein. The data contain 350,000 to 550,000 distinct CDR3 sequences, around 85% of them singletons. The T cells that were sequenced for TCR beta were CD8+ and CD4+ cells from blood. The multiple sclerosis controls were treatment-naive patients with relapsing-remitting disease that was stable or active.

Sequenced material: CD8+ T cells from PBMCs. The chain joins TRBV4-1 to TRBJ1-2, with 9 bases that match TRBD1. This receptor was obtained from a human donor with multiple sclerosis. The CDR3 DNA is TGCGCCAGCAGCCAAACCGGGACAGGGTCCGTGTTGTCTGGCTACACCTTC. It is translated as CASSQTGTGSVLSGYTF.